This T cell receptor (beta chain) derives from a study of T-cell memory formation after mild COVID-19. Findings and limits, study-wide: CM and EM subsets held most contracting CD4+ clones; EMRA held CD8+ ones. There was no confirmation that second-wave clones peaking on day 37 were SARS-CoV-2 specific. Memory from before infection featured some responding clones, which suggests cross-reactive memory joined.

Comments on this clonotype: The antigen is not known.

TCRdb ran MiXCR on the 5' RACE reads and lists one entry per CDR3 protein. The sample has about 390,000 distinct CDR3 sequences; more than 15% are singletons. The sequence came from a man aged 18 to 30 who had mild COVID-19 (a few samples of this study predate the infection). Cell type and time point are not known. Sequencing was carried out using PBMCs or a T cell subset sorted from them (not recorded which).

The CDR3, as DNA: TGTGCCACCACCACACAGGGGGCGCGGTACACTGAAGCTTTCTTT. Translation: CATTTQGARYTEAFF. The chain has TRBV24-1 and TRBJ1-1; 9 bases fit TRBD1. The trim removed 8 bases at V and 3 bases at J, leaving 9 bases unmatched. Germline lookup yields CDR1 KGHDR and CDR2 SFDVKD. CDR3 size: 15 residues.